The rows below give T cell receptor beta chains drawn from one sample of a study of technical replicates of blood from a handful of donors. Generated by immunoSEQ multiplex PCR, the TCRdb table keeps only in-frame clones and is missing some. Of roughly 87,000 clones listed, roughly 90% are singletons. The specimen sequenced was T cells isolated from PBMCs. All receptors derive from a human donor in good health. Each CDR3 is given with its conserved first and last residue. Each record gives: V gene, J gene, CDR3 protein.

TRBV29-1	TRBJ2-7	CSALGHPYEQYF
TRBV23-1	TRBJ2-2	CASSREYDTGELFF
TRBV20-1	TRBJ2-7	CSASRASEQYF
TRBV18	TRBJ1-5	CASSPLGEGQPQHF
TRBV6-5	TRBJ1-3	CASTRDNSGNTIYF
TRBV28	TRBJ1-2	CASSSQISNYGYTF
TRBV27	TRBJ2-7	CATGELGGYEQYF
TRBV4-2	TRBJ1-1	CASSPRPTGTSEAFF
TRBV5-1	TRBJ2-3	CASSEDRGLADTQYF
TRBV30	TRBJ1-5	CAWSPGYSNQPQHF
TRBV4-2	TRBJ2-1	CASSQFLAREASYNEQFF
TRBV5-1	TRBJ1-2	CASTDTGLQKGYTF
TRBV11-3	TRBJ1-1	CASSQGQLGNTEAFF
TRBV9	TRBJ2-7	CASSAPLAGGYEQYF
TRBV7-2	TRBJ2-1	CASSLGGQGEQFF
TRBV7-6	TRBJ2-7	CASSLGGEDHEQYF
TRBV5-4	TRBJ2-5	CASSPTLGQQETQYF
TRBV9	TRBJ2-2	CASSVGWDRAYTGELFF
TRBV5-8	TRBJ2-3	CASSFRGRGDTQYF
TRBV19	TRBJ1-1	CASTFHSDRISDTEAFF
TRBV29-1	TRBJ1-2	CSVPGTGDDGYTF
TRBV6-6	TRBJ2-5	CASSYSIGREEETQYF
TRBV28	TRBJ2-3	CASSPLDRGPTDTQYF
TRBV2	TRBJ2-2	CAGRTIANTGELFF
TRBV6-4	TRBJ2-2	CASSTSPGLAGAGELFF
TRBV25-1	TRBJ2-3	CASSSQGPTDTQYF
TRBV19	TRBJ1-2	CASSGTDNGYTF
TRBV4-1	TRBJ2-3	CASSQSDRTDTQYF
TRBV9	TRBJ2-7	CASSVGQGAREQYF
TRBV9	TRBJ2-7	CASSSAGTDPYEQYF
TRBV6-6	TRBJ1-1	CASSQVGINTEAFF
TRBV7-9	TRBJ2-5	CASSLPGETQYF
TRBV11-2	TRBJ2-7	CASSPVYEQYF
TRBV10-3	TRBJ2-7	CAIRSQGYEQYF
TRBV5-6	TRBJ2-7	CASSLAAGAEQYF
TRBV6-5	TRBJ2-5	CASSYIAGQETQYF
TRBV5-1	TRBJ2-2	CASSPGVMTGELFF
TRBV29-1	TRBJ1-2	CSVEGTGVGYGYTF
TRBV27	TRBJ2-1	CASRRALAYNEQFF
TRBV18	TRBJ2-3	CASSPTTGVTDTQYF
TRBV4-2	TRBJ1-5	CASSQWTGEGQPQHF
TRBV7-8	TRBJ2-5	CAKGTGEGETQYF
TRBV11-2	TRBJ2-1	CASSLEFSSYNEQFF
TRBV4-2	TRBJ1-2	CASSQAGGARGYTF
TRBV30	TRBJ2-1	CAWTGLAVYNEQFF